These 21 T cell receptor beta chains originate from one sample sequenced in a study of blood T cell repertoires in COVID-19. Clones were read by immunoSEQ multiplex PCR, and TCRdb kept only the in-frame ones, dropping some. The repertoire holds under 100,000 clones, roughly 80% seen once, with 36% in the top ten. Input material: peripheral blood. These receptors were taken from a man aged 55 to 70 with COVID-19, enrolled during active disease.

The CDR3 bases are TGCGCCAGCAGCCAAGGGAGGTCTAGCGGGAGGGCGACCCTCAATGAGCAGTTCTTC. This gives the protein CASSQGRSSGRATLNEQFF. The gene calls are TRBV4-3 and TRBJ2-1, with 12 positions matching TRBD2. There are 19 residues in the CDR3. Germline loops: CDR1 LGHNA, CDR2 YSLEER. With V trimmed by 1 base and J by 6 bases, 13 bases remained unmatched.

This chain joins TRBV21-1 and TRBJ1-2; TRBD1 is the table's D call, not checked against the DNA. TRBV21-1 is annotated as a pseudogene. This CDR3 spans 13 amino acids. In DNA, the CDR3 is TGTGCCAGCAGCAAAGAACAGTATTATGGCTACACCTTC. This codes for CASSKEQYYGYTF.

The rearrangement uses TRBV7-3 and TRBJ2-1; D perhaps matches TRBD2 (6 bases). Looked up from germline, CDR1 is SGHTA and CDR2 is FQGTGA. The CDR3 extends over 15 amino acids. V was pared by 4 bases and J by 0 bases, with 10 bases between. The CDR3 is CASSSDGSSYNEQFF. CDR3 nucleotide sequence: TGTGCCAGCAGCTCAGACGGGAGCTCCTACAATGAGCAGTTCTTC.

This clone has more than one count but fewer than ten. The V call is TRBV25-1, the J call TRBJ2-2, with 12 bases fitting TRBD2. This CDR3 comprises 18 residues. CDR1 is MGHDK, CDR2 SYGVNS, per germline. J was trimmed by 2 bases and V by 4 bases; bases with no gene match: 8. CDR3 nucleotide sequence: TGTGCCAGCAGTGCGCAAGGGACTAGCGGGTTAAACACCGGGGAGCTGTTTTTT. The encoded protein is CASSAQGTSGLNTGELFF.

The sample holds a few counts of this clone. The V gene is TRBV9, the J gene TRBJ2-5; tentatively, D is TRBD1 (5 bases). There are 12 residues in the CDR3. The ends were cut back, 6 bases at V and 4 bases at J, with 10 bases in the middle. CDR1 is SGDLS and CDR2 is YYNGEE in the germline V gene. The CDR3 DNA is TGTGCCAGCAAGGGGTTTGGAGAGACCCAGTACTTC. Its protein product is CASKGFGETQYF. Together with reference TRBV9 and TRBJ2-5, the CDR3 gives the full variable domain: DSGVTQTPKHLITATGQRVTLRCSPRSGDLSVYWYQQSLDQGLQFLIQYYNGEERAKGNILERFSAQQFPDLHSELNLSSLELGDSALYFCASKGFGETQYFGPGTRLLVL.

J is TRBJ1-2 and V is TRBV7-2, with 8 nucleotides matching TRBD1. Unmatched junction bases numbered 11, after V lost 7 bases and J lost 7 bases. This CDR3 is built from 14 residues. Germline CDR1 and CDR2: SGHTA and FQGNSA. The CDR3, as DNA: TGTGCCAGCAACACCGGGACAGGACTGACTGGCTACACCTTC. Protein product: CASNTGTGLTGYTF.

The table lists this clone with a few counts. V usage is TRBV10-3 and J usage is TRBJ1-1; tentatively, D is TRBD1 (6 bases). Between the trimmed V and J ends, which lost 4 bases and 5 bases, there was a span of 11 bases. Germline loops: CDR1 ENHRY, CDR2 SYGVKD. The CDR3 spans 13 residues. The CDR3 sequence: CAISGGQLTEAFF. The CDR3 DNA sequence: TGTGCCATCAGTGGCGGACAGCTAACTGAAGCTTTCTTT.

This chain uses TRBV9 with TRBJ2-1; D is possibly TRBD2 (6 bases). Germline loops: CDR1 SGDLS, CDR2 YYNGEE. Deletions cut 2 bases from V and 8 bases from J, with 11 bases between. The length of the CDR3 is 13 residues. CDR3 bases: TGTGCCAGCAGCGTGGGGACTGTGGATGAGCAGTTCTTC. Residues: CASSVGTVDEQFF.

The J gene is TRBJ2-2, the V gene TRBV7-6, with TRBD1 matching over 7 bases. The V gene's germline CDR1 is SGHVS and CDR2 FNYEAQ. The CDR3 is 16 amino acids. V lost 2 bases and J lost 0; bases outside the gene matches: 3. The CDR3 DNA reads as TGTGCCAGCAGCTTACGGGACAGAGCGAACACCGGGGAGCTGTTTTTT. This gives the protein CASSLRDRANTGELFF.

The chain uses TRBV10-3 and TRBJ1-3, with D hard to call. The CDR3 loop spans 15 amino acids. Germline CDR1 is ENHRY and CDR2 is SYGVKD. Trimming left V 6 bases short and J 0 bases short, with 12 bases between. The CDR3 loop is CAISEGLNSGNTIYF. CDR3 nucleotide sequence: TGTGCCATCAGCGAAGGACTGAACTCTGGAAACACCATATATTTT.

The chain combines TRBV4-1 with TRBJ1-5; D uncertain. Trimming stripped 3 bases from V and 0 bases from J, with 6 bases between. The CDR3 spans 14 residues. Germline assignment: CDR1 MGHRA and CDR2 YSYEKL. CDR3 loop: CASSHTISNQPQHF. Written as DNA, the CDR3 is TGCGCCAGCAGCCATACAATTAGCAATCAGCCCCAGCATTTT.

This chain joins TRBV7-2 and TRBJ2-7; 7 nucleotides agree with TRBD2. V dropped 5 bases and J dropped 3; count of bases not matched to a gene: 10. CDR3 length: 15 amino acids. The germline CDR1 and CDR2 sequences are SGHTA and FQGNSA. CDR3 nucleotide sequence: TGTGCCAGCAGCCTGGACCCCGGGAGGATCTACGAGCAGTACTTC. Its protein product is CASSLDPGRIYEQYF.

The V gene is TRBV20-1, the J gene TRBJ2-2, with D unclear. There are 11 residues in the CDR3. V lost 7 bases and J lost 3, with 6 bases in between. Germline V gives CDR1 DFQATT, CDR2 SNEGSKA (reference sequence). CDR3: CSVSDTGELFF. The CDR3 coding sequence is TGCAGTGTCTCTGACACCGGGGAGCTGTTTTTT.

This clone was counted between two and nine times. The chain recombines TRBV27 with TRBJ1-3; 8 bases line up with TRBD1. This CDR3 is 16 amino acids long. After removal of 4 bases from V and 0 bases from J, the junction contained 5 bases not matched to a gene. The germline CDR1 and CDR2 sequences are MNHEY and SMNVEV (reference sequence). The DNA for the CDR3 is TGTGCCAGCAGTTCTCGGACAGGGAGCTCTGGAAACACCATATATTTT. Amino acids: CASSSRTGSSGNTIYF.

The rearrangement joins TRBV19 to TRBJ2-3, with 9 bases matching TRBD1. The CDR3 has 16 residues. V lost 2 bases to trimming and J lost 2 bases; unmatched junction nucleotides: 5. From germline, CDR1 is LNHDA and CDR2 SQIVND (reference sequence). Here the CDR3 reads CASSILRDRVTDTQYF. The CDR3 coding sequence is TGTGCCAGTAGTATATTACGGGACAGGGTCACAGATACGCAGTATTTT. Full variable domain (rest looked up from reference TRBV19 and TRBJ2-3): DGGITQSPKYLFRKEGQNVTLSCEQNLNHDAMYWYRQDPGQGLRLIYYSQIVNDFQKGDIAEGYSVSREKKESFPLTVTSAQKNPTAFYLCASSILRDRVTDTQYFGPGTRLTVL.

The V and J genes are TRBV9 and TRBJ2-1; 12 bases align to TRBD2. The junction had 16 bases not matched to a gene; V was cut back by 6 bases and J by 12 bases. Per the germline V gene, CDR1 is SGDLS and CDR2 is YYNGEE. The CDR3 is 16 residues long. CDR3 loop: CASTFDATSGRMSQFF. CDR3 DNA: TGTGCCAGCACATTTGACGCGACTAGCGGGAGAATGTCGCAGTTCTTC.

CDR3: CASSLDGQYGYTF. DNA of the CDR3: TGTGCCAGCAGCTTAGATGGCCAGTATGGCTACACCTTC. V usage is TRBV11-2 and J usage is TRBJ1-2; D unresolved. The germline V gene encodes CDR1 SGHAT and CDR2 FQNNGV. The CDR3 contains 13 residues. V gave up 0 bases and J gave up 5 bases, with 7 bases separating them.

The chain recombines TRBV24-1 with TRBJ2-1, with 9 bases fitting TRBD1. The CDR3 length is 16 residues. CDR1 is KGHDR, CDR2 SFDVKD, per germline. J was trimmed by 5 bases and V by 3 bases; bases with no gene match: 7. The CDR3 bases are TGTGCCACCAGTGATCCCACAGGGGGCGCAAACAATGAGCAGTTCTTC. Translated: CATSDPTGGANNEQFF.

The chain combines TRBV14 with TRBJ2-5; 7 bases line up with TRBD1. The CDR3 contains 14 residues. With V trimmed by 1 base and J by 5 bases, 4 bases remained unmatched. Germline values: CDR1 SGHDN, CDR2 FVKESK. CDR3 sequence (DNA): TGTGCCAGCAGCCAAGTCGGCAGGGGGGAGACCCAGTACTTC. This translates into CASSQVGRGETQYF.

This clone was detected only a few times. This chain joins TRBV5-6 and TRBJ1-6; TRBD1 aligns across 8 bases. The germline V gene has CDR1 SGHDT and CDR2 YYEEEE. V lost 3 bases to trimming and J lost 0 bases; unmatched junction nucleotides: 5. The CDR3 length is 17 residues. The CDR3, as DNA: TGTGCCAGCAGCTGGACAGGGCACAGCTCCTATAATTCACCCCTCCACTTT. Residues: CASSWTGHSSYNSPLHF. Drawing the rest from reference TRBV5-6 and TRBJ1-6, the complete variable domain is DAGVTQSPTHLIKTRGQQVTLRCSPKSGHDTVSWYQQALGQGPQFIFQYYEEEERQRGNFPDRFSGHQFPNYSSELNVNALLLGDSALYLCASSWTGHSSYNSPLHFGNGTRLTVT.

This chain links TRBV11-1 with TRBJ2-7, with TRBD2 as a possible D gene (5 bases). This CDR3 has 16 residues. The germline V gene encodes CDR1 SGHAT and CDR2 FQDESV (reference sequence). The V end was cut by 0 bases, the J end by 0 bases, with 12 bases between. CDR3 amino acids: CASSLAPGVNSYEQYF. CDR3 in DNA: TGTGCCAGCAGCTTAGCGCCCGGGGTTAACTCCTACGAGCAGTACTTC.